This is a list of T cell receptor beta chains from one sample in a study of T-cell reconstitution after alpha-beta-depleted transplantation in children. MiXCR, applied by TCRdb to the PCR reads, yields one record per CDR3 protein. This table has 200,000 to 250,000 distinct CDR3 sequences, more than 20% appearing once. Sequences were derived from PBMCs, sampled before TCRalphabeta/CD19-depleted stem cell transplant. Receptors were obtained from a girl aged 2 to 10 with Fanconi anemia, due to receive a stem cell transplant. Each CDR3 is given with its conserved first and last residue. A D gene is named only where the DNA matches it firmly. Clone size appears in some rows only: once, few, many, or a class for an expanded clone.

D,J,size,V,CDR3,DNA
.,TRBJ2-1,many,TRBV29-1,CSVLVPSGDEQFF,TGCAGCGTTTTGGTTCCCTCCGGGGATGAGCAGTTCTTC
TRBD2,TRBJ2-1,few,TRBV9,CASSPSRGWGGSEQFF,TGTGCCAGCAGCCCTAGTCGGGGGTGGGGGGGATCCGAGCAGTTCTTC
TRBD2,TRBJ2-3,.,TRBV7-2,CASSLLYSAGGTDTQYF,TGTGCCAGCAGCTTATTGTACTCAGCGGGGGGCACAGATACGCAGTATTTT
TRBD2,TRBJ2-3,.,TRBV2,CARGTSGNTDTQYF,TGTGCCAGGGGGACTAGCGGGAACACAGATACGCAGTATTTT
.,TRBJ2-5,many,TRBV5-5,CASSDSLWETQYF,TGTGCCAGCAGCGACTCCCTCTGGGAGACCCAGTACTTC
.,TRBJ1-6,many,TRBV7-6,CASSLDPWNSPLHF,TGTGCCAGCAGCTTAGACCCTTGGAATTCACCCCTCCACTTT
TRBD1,TRBJ1-5,many,TRBV6-5,CASSQKRTGKSQPQHF,TGTGCCAGCAGTCAGAAAAGGACAGGGAAAAGTCAGCCCCAGCATTTT
.,TRBJ2-3,.,TRBV5-4,CASSSAWGFSNTQYF,TGTGCCAGCAGCTCCGCTTGGGGCTTTTCTAATACGCAGTATTTT
.,TRBJ1-1,.,TRBV6-5,CASSYVGGKNTEAFF,TGTGCCAGCAGTTACGTTGGAGGGAAGAACACTGAAGCTTTCTTT
.,TRBJ2-7,many,TRBV27,CASSIATEGYEQYF,TGTGCCAGCAGTATCGCGACGGAGGGTTACGAGCAGTACTTC